What follows are 21 T cell receptor beta chains derived from one specimen sequenced in a study of T cells in narcolepsy. Assay used: immunoSEQ multiplex PCR; TCRdb lists only in-frame clones, some missing. The sample includes around 32,000 clones, approximately 85% of them seen just once. Sequenced material: CD45RA- memory CD4+ T cells from PBMCs. These receptors all come from a human donor with narcolepsy.

CDR3 DNA sequence: TGTGCCATCAGAACGGGGGGGGAGACAGATACGCAGTATTTT. Protein product: CAIRTGGETDTQYF. This chain uses TRBV10-3 with TRBJ2-3, with 8 positions matching TRBD2. V was pared by 6 bases and J by 3 bases, with 5 bases of the junction left unmatched. CDR3 length: 14 amino acids. Per the germline V gene, CDR1 is ENHRY and CDR2 is SYGVKD.

For this clone: Sequence at one end of the junction differs from germline and may be a read error. Other DNA variants within this sample encode the same CDR3. This rearrangement joins TRBV5-6 to TRBJ1-2; a possible D gene is TRBD1 (5 bases). CDR1 and CDR2 (germline): SGHDT, YYEEEE. CDR3 length equals 16 residues. The CDR3 DNA reads as TGCGCCAGCAGCCCCCGGTCGCAGGGCCCTCGCAAAGGCTACACCTTC. Translation gives CASSPRSQGPRKGYTF.

The CDR3 sequence is CASRPDRGQPQHF. The DNA for the CDR3 is TGTGCCAGTAGACCCGACAGGGGACAGCCCCAGCATTTT. This chain connects TRBV19 to TRBJ1-5; 8 bases are shared with TRBD1. Germline lookup yields CDR1 LNHDA and CDR2 SQIVND (reference sequence). The junction had 5 bases not matched to a gene; V was cut back by 6 bases and J by 7 bases. CDR3 size: 13 residues.

The genes are TRBV7-9 and TRBJ1-2; 7 nucleotides match TRBD1. The CDR3 contains 13 residues. The ends lost 10 bases at V and 2 bases at J; junction bases unmatched: 7. The V gene's germline CDR1 is SEHNR and CDR2 FQNEAQ (reference sequence). This CDR3 is CAIMWDSNYGYTF. The CDR3 nucleotides read TGTGCCATCATGTGGGACAGCAACTATGGCTACACCTTC.

The chain combines TRBV6-4 with TRBJ1-5, with D unresolved. Germline-derived CDR1 and CDR2 are MRHNA and SNTAGT. This CDR3 is built from 15 residues. V lost 6 bases and J lost 2, with 14 bases in between. This CDR3 reads CASSPRAGGNQPQHF. CDR3 nucleotide sequence: TGTGCCAGCAGCCCTCGGGCAGGCGGCAATCAGCCCCAGCATTTT.

This clone was seen once. This chain's CDR3 is CASSEEWRGPQYF. The CDR3 nucleotides are TGTGCCAGCAGTGAAGAATGGCGGGGTCCGCAGTACTTC. This chain links TRBV6-5 with TRBJ2-7; D might be TRBD2 (6 bases). The V gene lost 5 bases and the J gene lost 9 bases, with 17 bases spanning the gap. The CDR3 extends over 13 amino acids. The V gene's germline CDR1 is MNHEY and CDR2 SVGAGI.

This clone was seen only once. This chain links TRBV7-8 with TRBJ2-7; D is ambiguous. The CDR3 runs 13 residues. Germline CDR1 and CDR2: SGHVS and FQNEAQ. V gave up 5 bases and J gave up 2 bases, with 10 bases separating them. CDR3: CASSPKGPYEQYF. The CDR3 DNA sequence: TGTGCCAGCAGCCCCAAAGGCCCCTACGAGCAGTACTTC.

The rearrangement uses TRBV7-8 and TRBJ1-2; D is unresolved. Germline V CDR1 and CDR2: SGHVS, FQNEAQ. V was cut by 5 bases and J by 1 base, with 11 bases left in between. The CDR3 runs 14 residues. CDR3 sequence reads: CASSPWEVNYGYTF. The CDR3 DNA reads as TGTGCCAGCAGCCCCTGGGAGGTTAACTATGGCTACACCTTC.

The chain has TRBV7-6 and TRBJ1-2; 9 bases fit TRBD1. Per germline, CDR1 SGHVS and CDR2 FNYEAQ. The CDR3 is 16 amino acids. The V gene end was trimmed by 4 bases and the J gene end by 4 bases; junction bases not matched to a gene: 10. The CDR3 reads CASSYMTGGDAYGYTF. CDR3 in DNA: TGTGCCAGCAGCTACATGACAGGGGGTGATGCCTATGGCTACACCTTC.

This chain joins TRBV10-2 and TRBJ2-3, with 11 positions matching TRBD2. This CDR3 has 15 amino acids. The V and J ends lost 7 bases and 2 bases, in that order; junction bases with no gene match: 5. The germline V gene has CDR1 WSHSY and CDR2 SAAADI. The CDR3 region has the DNA TGCGCCAGCAAATTAGCGGGGGGGCACACAGATACGCAGTATTTT. Translated, it gives CASKLAGGHTDTQYF.

This clone was seen more than once but under ten times. This chain links TRBV6-5 with TRBJ2-7; a weak D match, TRBD1 (6 bases). The V and J ends lost 2 bases and 6 bases respectively, with 17 bases between them. Germline lookup yields CDR1 MNHEY and CDR2 SVGAGI. This CDR3 spans 15 amino acids. The CDR3 DNA sequence: TGTGCCAGCAGTTACAGACAGGTCCGAGGGGGCGAGCAGTACTTC. Its translation: CASSYRQVRGGEQYF.

This sequence joins TRBV18 and TRBJ1-1, with D uncertain. This CDR3 contains 14 residues. V was shortened by 2 bases and J by 1 base, with 8 bases between the two germline ends. Germline loops: CDR1 KGHSH, CDR2 LQKENI. CDR3 nucleotide sequence: TGTGCCAGCTCACCAACGACATCGAACACTGAAGCTTTCTTT. Protein product: CASSPTTSNTEAFF.

The chain couples TRBV11-2 to TRBJ2-5, with unresolved D. The length of the CDR3 is 15 residues. Trimming removed 4 bases at V and 3 bases at J, with 15 bases between. Per the germline V gene, CDR1 is SGHAT and CDR2 is FQNNGV. In nucleotides, the CDR3 is TGTGCCAGCAGCTCCTTCCGGCGGACCGAAGAGACCCAGTACTTC. It specifies CASSSFRRTEETQYF.

This chain links TRBV18 with TRBJ2-3, with 10 bases identical to TRBD2. The CDR3 is 16 amino acids. Germline CDR1 reads KGHSH; CDR2 reads LQKENI. Losses at the gene ends were 4 bases for V and 3 bases for J; bases not matched to a gene: 7. The DNA of the CDR3 is TGTGCCAGCTCACTAAGCGGGAGGGCCGGGACAGATACGCAGTATTTT. This codes for CASSLSGRAGTDTQYF. Variable domain in full (rest from reference TRBV18 and TRBJ2-3): NAGVMQNPRHLVRRRGQEARLRCSPMKGHSHVYWYRQLPEEGLKFMVYLQKENIIDESGMPKERFSAEFPKEGPSILRIQQVVRGDSAAYFCASSLSGRAGTDTQYFGPGTRLTVL.

This clone was seen a handful of times. CDR3 residues: CASSVLAGGHEQYF. CDR3 sequence (DNA): TGTGCCAGCAGCGTTCTAGCGGGAGGGCACGAGCAGTACTTC. V is TRBV9 and J is TRBJ2-7; 12 nucleotides align to TRBD2. The CDR3 runs 14 residues. Germline values: CDR1 SGDLS, CDR2 YYNGEE. J gave up 5 bases and V 2 bases, and 2 bases lay outside the gene matches.

The chain combines TRBV5-4 with TRBJ1-1; unclear D gene. This CDR3 comprises 12 residues. V was shortened by 5 bases and J by 0 bases, with 5 bases between the two germline ends. Per the germline V gene, CDR1 is SGHNT and CDR2 is YYREEE (reference sequence). Written as DNA, the CDR3 is TGTGCCAGCAGTCTGATGAACACTGAAGCTTTCTTT. Translated: CASSLMNTEAFF. Looking up the rest from reference TRBV5-4 and TRBJ1-1 gives the full variable domain: ETGVTQSPTHLIKTRGQQVTLRCSSQSGHNTVSWYQQALGQGPQFIFQYYREEENGRGNFPPRFSGLQFPNYSSELNVNALELDDSALYLCASSLMNTEAFFGQGTRLTVV.

The chain is built from TRBV6-6 and TRBJ1-1, with 10 bases fitting TRBD1. This CDR3 is built from 15 residues. Germline CDR1 MNHNY, CDR2 SVGAGI (reference sequence). Trimming cost V 5 bases and J 3 bases; bases outside gene matches: 6. The CDR3 loop is CASSKGTGVHTEAFF. Written as DNA, the CDR3 is TGTGCCAGCAGTAAAGGGACAGGGGTTCACACTGAAGCTTTCTTT.

The chain combines TRBV19 with TRBJ1-5, with no clear D. The germline CDR1 and CDR2 sequences are LNHDA and SQIVND (reference sequence). This CDR3 has 12 amino acids. Trimming removed 4 bases at V and 5 bases at J, with 6 bases between. The CDR3 nucleotides are TGTGCCAGTAGTAACCAGTATCAGCCCCAGCATTTT. Encoded protein: CASSNQYQPQHF.

The CDR3 DNA sequence: TGTGCCAGCAGCTTAGTTTCCCTCGTCTCCGGGGAGCTGTTTTTT. Its translation: CASSLVSLVSGELFF. V and J are TRBV7-6 and TRBJ2-2; no clear D. Germline CDR1 SGHVS, CDR2 FNYEAQ. The CDR3 loop spans 15 amino acids. Trimming stripped 1 base from V and 6 bases from J, with 12 bases between.

The chain employs TRBV5-1 and TRBJ2-5, with 15 bases identical to TRBD2. With V trimmed by 4 bases and J by 5 bases, 3 bases remained unmatched. Germline lookup yields CDR1 SGHRS and CDR2 YFSETQ. The CDR3 loop spans 15 amino acids. The CDR3 is CASSTGTSGGETQYF. The DNA of the CDR3 is TGCGCCAGCAGCACCGGGACTAGCGGGGGGGAGACCCAGTACTTC.

This chain uses TRBV18 with TRBJ2-3; 9 bases fit TRBD1. CDR1 KGHSH and CDR2 LQKENI come from the germline V gene. J lost 7 bases, V lost 0 bases, and 5 bases had no gene match. The CDR3 is 15 amino acids. CDR3 sequence reads: CASSPPDGTGYTQYF. The CDR3 DNA reads as TGTGCCAGCTCACCACCTGACGGGACAGGGTATACGCAGTATTTT.